The rows below give T cell receptor beta chains drawn from one sample of a study of identical twins. TCRdb ran MiXCR on the 5' RACE reads and lists one entry per CDR3 protein. The repertoire holds hundreds of thousands of distinct CDR3 sequences, with 15% to 20% as singletons. These data were also reused for a study on T cells expressing NK-cell markers.

The material sequenced was PBMCs. These TCRs come from a woman younger than 35 in good health. Both conserved end residues are part of each CDR3. A D gene is named only where the DNA matches it firmly. Some rows mark clone size as missing; the rest say once, few, many or name a class of expanded clone.

TRBV12-3/TRBV12-4	TRBJ2-1	TRBD2	few	CASSLVTGGVNEQFF	TGTGCCAGCAGTTTAGTAACGGGAGGCGTAAATGAGCAGTTCTTC
TRBV7-9	TRBJ2-6	-	-	CASSPTAGANVLTF	TGTGCCAGCAGCCCGACTGCTGGGGCCAACGTCCTGACTTTC
TRBV6-5	TRBJ2-1	-	-	CASKSAGEQFF	TGTGCCAGCAAATCTGCTGGTGAGCAGTTCTTC
TRBV12-3/TRBV12-4	TRBJ2-5	-	few	CASSRQGGVETQYF	TGTGCCAGCAGTCGACAGGGAGGCGTAGAGACCCAGTACTTC
TRBV19	TRBJ2-3	-	-	CASTPSGWYTDTQYF	TGTGCCAGCACGCCGAGCGGGTGGTACACAGATACGCAGTATTTT
TRBV5-6	TRBJ1-2	-	few	CASSTGTVRYGYTF	TGTGCCAGCAGCACCGGGACCGTTCGCTATGGCTACACCTTC
TRBV20-1	TRBJ2-2	-	-	CSARDGRGNTGELFF	TGCAGTGCTAGGGACGGCAGGGGGAACACCGGGGAGCTGTTTTTT
TRBV7-9	TRBJ2-5	-	many	CASSLTVLRKETQYF	TGTGCCAGCAGCTTGACTGTGTTGAGAAAAGAGACCCAGTACTTC
TRBV12-3/TRBV12-4	TRBJ2-2	-	few	CASSLQGWNTGELFF	TGTGCCAGCTCATTGCAGGGGTGGAACACCGGGGAGCTGTTTTTT
TRBV7-9	TRBJ2-7	TRBD1	-	CASSLFSGQAYEQYF	TGTGCCAGCAGCTTGTTCTCGGGACAGGCCTACGAGCAGTACTTC
TRBV20-1	TRBJ2-7	-	few	CSASPSEGAYEQYF	TGCAGTGCCTCTCCTAGCGAGGGAGCCTACGAGCAGTACTTC
TRBV7-2	TRBJ2-1	TRBD2	-	CASSLERTGTRNKFF	TGTGCCAGCAGCTTAGAGAGGACCGGGACTAGAAATAAGTTCTTC
TRBV29-1	TRBJ2-7	TRBD1	-	CSVVGAGTGGEQYF	TGCAGCGTTGTGGGGGCCGGGACAGGGGGCGAGCAGTACTTC
TRBV29-1	TRBJ2-1	TRBD2	-	CSVKGRGGAGVNYNEQFF	TGCAGCGTCAAGGGGCGGGGTGGAGCGGGAGTGAACTACAATGAGCAGTTCTTC
TRBV7-2	TRBJ2-1	-	few	CASSLGTRGAGTFF	TGTGCCAGCAGCTTAGGGACTAGGGGGGCCGGGACGTTCTTC
TRBV3-1	TRBJ1-6	-	few	CASTRDGVSPLHF	TGTGCCAGCACCCGGGACGGAGTTTCACCCCTCCACTTT
TRBV7-2	TRBJ2-1	-	-	CASSLESREWGNEQFF	TGTGCCAGCAGCTTAGAGTCGAGGGAGTGGGGCAATGAGCAGTTCTTC
TRBV7-2	TRBJ2-7	-	many	CASSQKNGGEQYF	TGTGCCAGCAGCCAAAAGAATGGGGGCGAGCAGTACTTC
TRBV9	TRBJ2-4	TRBD2	few	CASSPTSGGPKNIQYF	TGTGCCAGCAGCCCGACTAGCGGGGGGCCCAAAAACATTCAGTACTTC
TRBV4-3	TRBJ2-6	TRBD2	-	CASSQGLAGGANVLTF	TGCGCCAGCAGCCAGGGACTAGCGGGTGGGGCCAACGTCCTGACTTTC
TRBV5-1	TRBJ2-2	-	many	CASSLGLSTGELFF	TGCGCCAGCAGCTTGGGGCTTTCCACCGGGGAGCTGTTTTTT
TRBV7-2	TRBJ2-3	-	few	CASSLYARNTQYF	TGTGCCAGCAGCTTATATGCCCGAAATACGCAGTATTTT
TRBV5-1	TRBJ2-7	TRBD2	-	CASSLAATSTHEQYF	TGCGCCAGCAGCTTGGCGGCGACTAGCACCCACGAGCAGTACTTC
TRBV5-5	TRBJ1-1	-	few	CASSLGDYTEAFF	TGTGCCAGCAGCTTGGGAGATTACACTGAAGCTTTCTTT
TRBV9	TRBJ1-6	-	-	CASSVDSYGFNSPLHF	TGTGCCAGCAGCGTCGATTCCTATGGTTTTAATTCACCCCTCCACTTT
TRBV20-1	TRBJ2-1	TRBD2	-	CSAEPRLAGVGSYNEQFF	TGCAGTGCCGAGCCGCGACTAGCGGGAGTAGGTTCGTACAATGAGCAGTTCTTC
TRBV7-2	TRBJ2-5	-	few	CASSSGGAQETQYF	TGTGCCAGCAGCTCTGGCGGCGCACAAGAGACCCAGTACTTC
TRBV20-1	TRBJ2-7	-	-	CSASGSVEQYF	TGCAGTGCTTCGGGCTCGGTGGAGCAGTACTTC
TRBV27	TRBJ1-6	-	-	CASSFGGGSYNSPLHF	TGTGCCAGCAGCTTTGGCGGGGGCTCCTATAATTCACCCCTCCACTTT
TRBV7-6	TRBJ1-4	-	few	CASSLSGPTGEKLFF	TGTGCCAGCAGCTTAAGCGGGCCAACAGGGGAAAAACTGTTTTTT
TRBV10-3	TRBJ2-1	TRBD1	few	CAISRQGPNEQFF	TGTGCCATCAGCCGACAGGGGCCCAATGAGCAGTTCTTC
TRBV5-1	TRBJ2-1	-	few	CASSFAGTGEQFF	TGCGCCAGCAGCTTTGCAGGGACGGGAGAGCAGTTCTTC
TRBV29-1	TRBJ2-5	-	many	CSVEGDLSNIETQYF	TGCAGCGTTGAAGGGGATCTGAGCAACATAGAGACCCAGTACTTC
TRBV10-3	TRBJ2-7	-	-	CAISEYPTGPRYEQYF	TGTGCCATCAGTGAGTACCCCACGGGACCCCGCTACGAGCAGTACTTC
TRBV20-1	TRBJ2-2	TRBD1	few	CSARTGSGGELFF	TGCAGTGCTAGGACAGGGTCCGGCGGGGAGCTGTTTTTT
TRBV7-6	TRBJ2-1	-	few	CASGEIGGSYNEQFF	TGTGCCAGCGGGGAGATCGGGGGCTCCTACAATGAGCAGTTCTTC
TRBV6-2/TRBV6-3	TRBJ2-1	-	-	CASSWPTGGGLDEQFF	TGTGCCAGCAGTTGGCCGACTGGCGGTGGGCTGGATGAGCAGTTCTTC
TRBV10-2	TRBJ2-2	TRBD2	few	CASRLAGGPSGELFF	TGCGCCAGCAGGCTAGCGGGAGGGCCGAGCGGGGAGCTGTTTTTT
TRBV28	TRBJ2-6	TRBD1	few	CASSLAGTGGYGANVLTF	TGTGCCAGCAGTCTAGCCGGGACAGGGGGCTATGGGGCCAACGTCCTGACTTTC
TRBV20-1	TRBJ1-2	-	few	CSAELERYGYTF	TGCAGTGCTGAACTGGAACGCTATGGCTACACCTTC
TRBV2	TRBJ2-7	-	-	CASSEALKGYEQYF	TGTGCCAGCAGTGAAGCCCTTAAGGGCTACGAGCAGTACTTC
TRBV6-2/TRBV6-3	TRBJ2-2	-	many	CASSYLDTGELFF	TGTGCCAGCAGTTACTTAGACACCGGGGAGCTGTTTTTT
TRBV6-1	TRBJ2-5	TRBD1	few	CASSEGTGWRTLRQTQYF	TGTGCCAGCAGTGAAGGGACAGGGTGGAGAACTCTTCGACAGACCCAGTACTTC
TRBV5-1	TRBJ2-5	TRBD1	-	CASSLYRGAQETQYF	TGCGCCAGCAGCTTGTACAGGGGGGCCCAAGAGACCCAGTACTTC
TRBV3-1	TRBJ2-1	-	-	CASSQGPRGANEQFF	TGTGCCAGCAGCCAGGGCCCGAGGGGGGCCAATGAGCAGTTCTTC
TRBV12-3/TRBV12-4	TRBJ1-5	-	few	CASTGDSLRAYSNQPQHF	TGTGCCAGCACCGGGGACTCTCTACGGGCCTATAGCAATCAGCCCCAGCATTTT
TRBV3-1	TRBJ2-1	-	few	CASSQEGNEQFF	TGTGCCAGCAGCCAAGAAGGGAATGAGCAGTTCTTC
TRBV12-3/TRBV12-4	TRBJ1-5	-	few	CASSLQSGQPQHF	TGTGCCAGCAGTTTACAGTCTGGACAGCCCCAGCATTTT
TRBV10-3	TRBJ2-6	-	few	CAISEFRPGWDVLTF	TGTGCCATCAGTGAATTTAGACCGGGTTGGGACGTCCTGACTTTC
TRBV5-5	TRBJ2-3	-	many	CASSLGPGTDTQYF	TGTGCCAGCAGCTTGGGGCCCGGCACAGATACGCAGTATTTT
TRBV12-3/TRBV12-4	TRBJ2-1	-	-	CASSALLANSYNEQFF	TGTGCCAGCAGTGCCCTTTTGGCGAACTCCTACAATGAGCAGTTCTTC
TRBV3-1	TRBJ1-1	-	-	CASSREGNMNTEAFF	TGTGCCAGCAGCCGGGAGGGGAACATGAACACTGAAGCTTTCTTT
TRBV20-1	TRBJ2-5	-	-	CSATGMEETQYF	TGCAGTGCTACAGGAATGGAGGAGACCCAGTACTTC
TRBV14	TRBJ2-4	TRBD2	-	CASSQTSGNIAKNIQYF	TGTGCCAGCAGCCAGACTAGCGGGAATATAGCCAAAAACATTCAGTACTTC
TRBV3-1	TRBJ1-6	-	few	CASSQWYGSLQALHF	TGTGCCAGCAGCCAATGGTACGGGTCGTTACAGGCCCTCCACTTT
TRBV5-6	TRBJ2-7	-	-	CASSGSGSGEQYF	TGTGCCAGCAGCGGATCCGGGTCAGGCGAGCAGTACTTC
TRBV4-2	TRBJ2-7	TRBD2	-	CASSQGTSGVYEQYF	TGTGCCAGCAGCCAAGGCACTAGCGGGGTCTACGAGCAGTACTTC
TRBV29-1	TRBJ2-2	-	-	CSGTGTGELFF	TGCAGCGGAACCGGCACCGGGGAGCTGTTTTTT
TRBV7-2	TRBJ1-2	-	-	CASSFVRNYGYTF	TGTGCCAGCAGCTTTGTCAGAAACTATGGCTACACCTTC